This T cell receptor beta chain was retrieved from a study of T cell responses to AZD1222 COVID-19 vaccine. Whole-study findings and limits: At 160-218 and 743-854, vaccine-associated CD4 TCRs were dominant, and they spanned spike. Most donors were white British and more were female, and clonal diversity was possibly underestimated. Reportedly, nearly half the spike-specific TCRs target unmutated variant regions.

Recipients boosted at about 4 weeks or about 12 weeks are pooled. Measured with immunoSEQ multiplex PCR; TCRdb has only the in-frame clones, and not every one. The table has around 96,000 clones, approximately 90% seen once. This CDR3 has 14 amino acids. V was shortened by 3 bases and J by 0 bases, with 6 bases between the two germline ends. Looked up from germline, CDR1 is KGHSH and CDR2 is LQKENI. About this clone: Its antigen remains unidentified.

V and J are TRBV18 and TRBJ1-5; no clear D. Sequenced material: peripheral blood, taken 28 days after the second AZD1222 dose. This sequence originates from an adult who received the AZD1222 COVID-19 vaccine. CDR3 nucleotide sequence: TGTGCCAGCTCACCGGAGGATAGCAATCAGCCCCAGCATTTT. Translation gives CASSPEDSNQPQHF.